A single sample gave rise to the 6 T cell receptor beta chains below, sequenced in a study of blood T cell repertoires in COVID-19. Profiled with immunoSEQ multiplex PCR; TCRdb holds only in-frame clones, not every one. Here the sample spans some 110,000 clones, roughly 87% being singletons. The sample taken for sequencing was peripheral blood. These receptors all stem from a human donor in a cohort sampled during active COVID-19.

The J gene is TRBJ1-2, the V gene TRBV6-6; 8 nucleotides agree with TRBD1. Germline V gene sequence: CDR1 MNHNY, CDR2 SVGAGI (reference sequence). This CDR3 contains 14 residues. With 4 bases clipped from V and 3 bases from J, the junction kept 4 bases outside the gene matches. The DNA for the CDR3 is TGTGCCAGCAGTTTTGGACAGGGAGACTATGGCTACACCTTC. As protein: CASSFGQGDYGYTF.

The chain joins TRBV5-4 to TRBJ1-1; D call uncertain. The CDR3 runs to 11 residues. V dropped 5 bases and J dropped 1 base, with 3 bases sitting between them. CDR1 is SGHNT, CDR2 YYREEE, per germline (reference sequence). The chain's CDR3 is CASSRNTEAFF. The CDR3 DNA reads TGTGCCAGCAGTCGGAACACTGAAGCTTTCTTT.

This sequence joins TRBV9 and TRBJ1-1, with TRBD1 matching over 8 bases. The CDR3 length is 14 residues. Per the germline V gene, CDR1 is SGDLS and CDR2 is YYNGEE. J was trimmed by 4 bases and V by 2 bases; bases with no gene match: 4. The CDR3 DNA reads as TGTGCCAGCAGCGTGGGACAGGAGGGCACTGAAGCTTTCTTT. Translation gives CASSVGQEGTEAFF.

The chain recombines TRBV5-1 with TRBJ2-1; 13 bases match TRBD2. Germline trimming cut 2 bases from V and 4 bases from J; bases unmatched to any gene: 9. The CDR3 runs to 18 residues. Germline V lookup: CDR1 SGHRS, CDR2 YFSETQ. Here the CDR3 reads CASSFGIPGLAGYNEQFF. CDR3 DNA: TGCGCCAGCAGCTTCGGGATACCGGGACTAGCGGGGTACAATGAGCAGTTCTTC.

The chain has TRBV13 and TRBJ2-2, with 10 bases fitting TRBD2. Looked up from germline, CDR1 is PRHDT and CDR2 is FYEKMQ (reference sequence). This CDR3 spans 18 amino acids. V was pared by 2 bases and J by 3 bases, with 9 bases of the junction left unmatched. Here the CDR3 DNA reads TGTGCCAGCAGCTTACTTCCCAAACTAGCGGGACACACCGGGGAGCTGTTTTTT. Residues: CASSLLPKLAGHTGELFF.

J is TRBJ1-1 and V is TRBV6-5; TRBD1 matches 7 bases. Germline V gene data show CDR1 as MNHEY and CDR2 as SVGAGI. The CDR3 covers 14 residues. After removal of 9 bases from V and 5 bases from J, the junction contained 12 bases not matched to a gene. The CDR3 region has the DNA TGTGCCAGTACTCTGGACAGGAGGAGGACTGAAGCTTTCTTT. Amino acid sequence: CASTLDRRRTEAFF.